The 24 T cell receptor beta chains listed next were all sequenced from one sample in a study of blood T cell repertoires in COVID-19. Assay used: immunoSEQ multiplex PCR; TCRdb lists only in-frame clones, some missing. The table lists under 200,000 clones, just over 85% of them singletons. The sample was peripheral blood. The source is a man between 60 and 70 years old with acute or convalescent COVID-19.

This clone appeared a single time. The genes are TRBV11-2 and TRBJ2-1, with TRBD2 matching over 10 bases. Losses at the gene ends were 1 base for V and 10 bases for J; bases not matched to a gene: 10. Germline V lookup: CDR1 SGHAT, CDR2 FQNNGV. This CDR3 has 16 amino acids. The CDR3 DNA sequence: TGTGCCAGCAGCTTAGGAGGCCTAGCGGGAGTAGGGGAGCAGTTCTTC. Its translation: CASSLGGLAGVGEQFF.

The chain joins TRBV6-5 to TRBJ2-2; 9 bases match TRBD1. The germline V gene has CDR1 MNHEY and CDR2 SVGAGI. The CDR3 has 14 amino acids. V lost 2 bases, J lost 6 bases, and 1 base stayed unmatched. The CDR3 nucleotides read TGTGCCAGCAGTTACAGGACAGGGGCCGGGGAGCTGTTTTTT. The encoded protein is CASSYRTGAGELFF.

The gene calls are TRBV2 and TRBJ1-5; 9 bases match TRBD1. Per germline, CDR1 SNHLY and CDR2 FYNNEI. The CDR3 runs 16 residues. J gave up 3 bases and V 6 bases, and 9 bases lay outside the gene matches. CDR3 nucleotides: TGTGCCAGCAGAGCCCCGGGACAGGGCGTCAATCAGCCCCAGCATTTT. Its protein product is CASRAPGQGVNQPQHF.

CDR3 DNA: TGTGCCACCATGGGACAGGGGAAAAACATTCAGTACTTC. Its protein product is CATMGQGKNIQYF. The chain couples TRBV24-1 to TRBJ2-4, with 10 bases lining up with TRBD1. The germline V gene encodes CDR1 KGHDR and CDR2 SFDVKD. V shed 8 bases and J 4 bases; nucleotides not matched to a gene: 1. This CDR3 is built from 13 residues.

This sequence joins TRBV29-1 and TRBJ1-2, with 8 bases identical to TRBD1. J was trimmed by 6 bases and V by 6 bases; bases with no gene match: 9. The V gene's germline CDR1 is SQVTM and CDR2 ANQGSEA. The CDR3 is 13 amino acids. Here the CDR3 reads CSVVSGTGHGYTF. The CDR3 nucleotides are TGCAGCGTAGTATCCGGGACAGGTCATGGCTACACCTTC.

In this sample, this clone turned up a few times. V gene TRBV12-3 or TRBV12-4 combines with J gene TRBJ2-1, with TRBD2 matching 12 bases. There are 13 residues in the CDR3. The V segment lost 6 bases and the J segment 8 bases; nucleotides outside the gene matches: 2. The CDR3 protein is CASRLAGGYEQFF. DNA of the CDR3: TGTGCCAGCAGACTAGCGGGAGGCTATGAGCAGTTCTTC.

The chain has TRBV5-6 and TRBJ2-2, with D maybe TRBD2 (6 bases). Germline-derived CDR1 and CDR2 are SGHDT and YYEEEE. This CDR3 spans 16 amino acids. V was pared by 2 bases and J by 1 base, with 12 bases between. The CDR3 is CASSLIGRLNTGELFF. CDR3 in DNA: TGTGCCAGCAGCTTAATCGGGAGATTGAACACCGGGGAGCTGTTTTTT.

In this sample, this clone turned up once. This sequence joins TRBV5-5 and TRBJ2-7; D perhaps matches TRBD1 (5 bases). The V end lost 0 bases, the J end lost 1 base, and 5 bases lay between the germline ends. The CDR3 is made up of 13 amino acids. CDR1 and CDR2 (germline): SGHKS, YYEKEE (reference sequence). The CDR3 sequence: CASSLGQSYEQYF. DNA for the CDR3: TGTGCCAGCAGCTTGGGACAGTCCTACGAGCAGTACTTC.

The rearrangement joins TRBV5-4 to TRBJ1-2; a possible D gene is TRBD1 (5 bases). In germline, CDR1 is SGHNT, CDR2 YYREEE (reference sequence). The CDR3 runs 15 residues. V was pared by 0 bases and J by 5 bases, with 14 bases between. The CDR3 reads CASSLGGEGKYGYTF. The CDR3 coding sequence is TGTGCCAGCAGCTTGGGAGGGGAGGGGAAATATGGCTACACCTTC.

This chain uses TRBV2 with TRBJ2-1, with 8 bases fitting TRBD2. CDR3 length: 13 residues. Trimming cost V 5 bases and J 9 bases; bases outside gene matches: 6. Germline V gene data show CDR1 as SNHLY and CDR2 as FYNNEI. Written as DNA, the CDR3 is TGTGCCAGCAGTCAAGAGCGGGAGAGTGAGCAGTTCTTC. It is translated as CASSQERESEQFF.

The CDR3 DNA reads as TGTGCCAGCAGCTTAGTCAGCGGGAAGGTCGGTACGCAGTATTTT. Its protein product is CASSLVSGKVGTQYF. This sequence joins TRBV7-9 and TRBJ2-3, with 7 bases that match TRBD2. This CDR3 contains 15 residues. Unmatched junction bases numbered 9, after V lost 1 base and J lost 8 bases. Germline-derived CDR1 and CDR2 are SEHNR and FQNEAQ (reference sequence).

The V and J genes are TRBV28 and TRBJ2-3; no firm D call. CDR3 length: 12 amino acids. V lost 6 bases and J 4 bases, leaving 8 bases between the germline ends. Looked up from germline, CDR1 is MDHEN and CDR2 is SYDVKM. The CDR3 bases are TGTGCCAGCAGCCTAGTTCCAGATACGCAGTATTTT. This sequence encodes CASSLVPDTQYF.

The chain joins TRBV18 to TRBJ1-5; a possible D gene is TRBD1 (6 bases). V lost 4 bases and J 3 bases, leaving 13 bases between the germline ends. CDR3 size: 15 residues. Germline V gene lookup returns CDR1 KGHSH and CDR2 LQKENI. This chain's CDR3 is CASSLSGTSNQPQHF. In DNA, the CDR3 is TGTGCCAGCTCACTCTCCGGGACATCCAATCAGCCCCAGCATTTT. Full variable domain (missing parts from reference TRBV18 and TRBJ1-5): NAGVMQNPRHLVRRRGQEARLRCSPMKGHSHVYWYRQLPEEGLKFMVYLQKENIIDESGMPKERFSAEFPKEGPSILRIQQVVRGDSAAYFCASSLSGTSNQPQHFGDGTRLSIL.

The rearrangement uses TRBV24-1 and TRBJ1-2, with a weak D call TRBD1 (6 bases). Between the trimmed V and J ends, which lost 3 bases and 2 bases, there was a span of 12 bases. Germline V lookup: CDR1 KGHDR, CDR2 SFDVKD. The CDR3 totals 15 residues. CDR3 nucleotide sequence: TGTGCCACCAGTGATGACAGGTCCCCCAACTATGGCTACACCTTC. It is translated as CATSDDRSPNYGYTF.

This chain joins TRBV29-1 and TRBJ2-7, with 7 positions matching TRBD1. Germline V CDR1 and CDR2: SQVTM, ANQGSEA. Trimming cost V 7 bases and J 2 bases; bases outside gene matches: 2. The CDR3 covers 11 residues. CDR3 in DNA: TGCAGCGGGACAGGAACCTACGAGCAGTACTTC. Amino acids: CSGTGTYEQYF.

This sequence joins TRBV5-1 and TRBJ2-3; 9 bases match TRBD1. This CDR3 has 15 residues. V dropped 3 bases and J dropped 0; count of bases not matched to a gene: 2. Germline CDR1 SGHRS, CDR2 YFSETQ. DNA for the CDR3: TGCGCCAGCAGCTCTGGGACAGGGAGCACAGATACGCAGTATTTT. It encodes CASSSGTGSTDTQYF.

The chain combines TRBV5-4 with TRBJ2-2; 10 nucleotides line up with TRBD1. V trimming: 4 bases; J trimming: 5 bases; junction bases outside the gene matches: 5. CDR1 and CDR2 from the germline V gene are SGHNT and YYREEE (reference sequence). This CDR3 is built from 15 residues. The CDR3 protein is CASSLGTGDTGELFF. The CDR3 DNA sequence: TGTGCCAGCAGCCTCGGGACAGGGGATACCGGGGAGCTGTTTTTT.

The rearrangement uses TRBV6-5 and TRBJ1-2; weak D call: TRBD1 (6 bases). This CDR3 contains 14 residues. CDR1 and CDR2 (germline): MNHEY, SVGAGI. The ends were cut back, 8 bases at V and 4 bases at J, with 17 bases in the middle. The CDR3 region is CASPQGGGRYGYTF. Here the CDR3 DNA reads TGTGCCAGCCCCCAAGGGGGGGGTCGCTATGGCTACACCTTC.

The chain links TRBV12-3 or TRBV12-4 to TRBJ2-5, with TRBD1 matching 7 bases. The CDR3 extends over 13 amino acids. V shed 5 bases and J 1 base; nucleotides not matched to a gene: 1. This CDR3 is CASSRDSQETQYF. The CDR3 DNA sequence: TGTGCCAGCAGTCGGGACAGCCAAGAGACCCAGTACTTC.

The chain joins TRBV25-1 to TRBJ2-3, with 8 positions matching TRBD2. This CDR3 has 15 amino acids. In germline, CDR1 is MGHDK, CDR2 SYGVNS. Germline trimming cut 4 bases from V and 5 bases from J; bases unmatched to any gene: 8. CDR3 loop: CASSVGAGEVDTQYF. For the CDR3, the DNA is TGTGCCAGCAGTGTGGGAGCGGGAGAGGTAGATACGCAGTATTTT.

V and J are TRBV27 and TRBJ1-2, with D perhaps matching TRBD1 (5 bases). The V gene lost 3 bases and the J gene lost 7 bases, with 12 bases spanning the gap. Germline V gene lookup returns CDR1 MNHEY and CDR2 SMNVEV (reference sequence). The CDR3 extends over 13 amino acids. The CDR3 reads CASSLEGRGGYTF. The DNA for the CDR3 is TGTGCCAGCAGTTTGGAGGGGCGCGGTGGCTACACCTTC.

The genes are TRBV5-1 and TRBJ1-3, with a weak D call TRBD1 (5 bases). CDR3 length: 14 residues. Trimming shortened V by 0 bases and J by 4 bases, and 8 bases separated the two germline ends. The V gene's germline CDR1 is SGHRS and CDR2 YFSETQ. This CDR3 reads CASSLANRGNTIYF. The CDR3 DNA reads TGCGCCAGCAGCTTGGCCAACAGGGGAAACACCATATATTTT. The variable domain in full, with the rest retrieved from reference TRBV5-1 and TRBJ1-3, is KAGVTQTPRYLIKTRGQQVTLSCSPISGHRSVSWYQQTPGQGLQFLFEYFSETQRNKGNFPGRFSGRQFSNSRSEMNVSTLELGDSALYLCASSLANRGNTIYFGEGSWLTVV.

This sequence joins TRBV5-1 and TRBJ2-1, with 9 nucleotides matching TRBD1. CDR1 SGHRS and CDR2 YFSETQ come from the germline V gene. The V gene end was trimmed by 0 bases and the J gene end by 4 bases; junction bases not matched to a gene: 2. The CDR3 contains 15 residues. In DNA form, the CDR3 reads TGCGCCAGCAGCTTGGCCGGGACAGGGTACAATGAGCAGTTCTTC. Translating gives CASSLAGTGYNEQFF.

This clone was observed once. The J gene is TRBJ1-3, the V gene TRBV18, with unresolved D. V lost 0 bases, J lost 7 bases, and 7 bases lay in between. CDR1 is KGHSH, CDR2 LQKENI, per germline. There are 13 residues in the CDR3. CDR3: CASSPPAGNTIYF. DNA of the CDR3: TGTGCCAGCTCACCACCCGCCGGGAACACCATATATTTT.